This TCR beta chain came from a study of technical replicates of blood from a few donors. Method: immunoSEQ multiplex PCR; TCRdb's copy keeps in-frame clones and lacks some. The table includes just under 85,000 clones, just over 90% detected once. Per germline, CDR1 SGHNT and CDR2 YYREEE (reference sequence). V shed 4 bases and J shed 8 bases, with 19 bases lying between them. This CDR3 has 15 amino acids. V is TRBV5-4 and J is TRBJ2-1, with a weak D call TRBD1 (6 bases). The source material was T cells isolated from PBMCs. This clonotype was sampled from a human donor in good health. The CDR3 protein is CASSPSGTRGDEQFF. CDR3 DNA: TGTGCCAGCAGCCCTTCCGGGACACGTGGTGATGAGCAGTTCTTC.